The clone carrying this TCR beta chain was found a few times. Its antigen is not known. This sample was taken from a study of T-cell memory formation after mild COVID-19. Overall study: Clusters were largely donor specific.

5'RACE, which relied on constant-segment primers, yielded TCR alpha and TCR beta cDNA libraries carrying sample barcodes and UMIs. TCRdb re-called the 5' RACE reads through MiXCR, storing one row per CDR3 protein. Here the sample spans about half a million distinct CDR3 sequences, 15% to 20% being singletons. Notes on the study in general: While clones contracting from day 15 to 85 were balanced between CD4 and CD8, later expanders leaned CD4+. Of the contracting clones, CD4+ ones lay mainly in CM and EM, and CD8+ ones in EMRA.

CDR1 and CDR2 from the germline V gene are SQVTM and ANQGSEA. V lost 6 bases, J lost 3 bases, and 6 bases stayed unmatched. This CDR3 has 13 residues. The chain carries TRBV29-1 and TRBJ1-2, with 8 bases aligning to TRBD1. The sequence was collected from an adult woman who had mild COVID-19 (a few samples of this study predate the infection). Cell type and time point are not known. The sequenced material came from PBMCs or a T cell subset sorted from them (not recorded which). The CDR3 region has the DNA TGCAGCGTGGCCCAGGGGGCGGACTATGGCTACACCTTC. It specifies CSVAQGADYGYTF.